This section outlines one TCR beta chain sequence together with its context. Its antigen is as yet unknown. This specimen belongs to a study of T cells after yellow fever vaccination. General study findings and limits: It was a small share of clonotypes that appeared in both CD4 and CD8 compartments. Within FACS-sorted repertoires, abundant clonotypes contaminating from the bulk population could be present. Reappearance after the booster was observed for most primary-vaccination clones (roughly 97% CD4, just over 85% CD8). A weaker secondary response peaked on day 5, the primary on day 15.

The CDR3 has 18 residues. CDR1 and CDR2 from the germline V gene are SGHTA and FQGNSA. Trimming cost V 5 bases and J 4 bases, with 26 bases left between them. TCRdb reanalysed the 5' RACE reads using MiXCR and keeps one entry per CDR3 protein. This sample has 300,000 to 400,000 distinct CDR3 sequences, with under 15% found just once. The rearrangement uses TRBV7-2 and TRBJ1-2, with a weak D call TRBD1 (5 bases). This sequence originates from a man aged 18 to 30 who received the YFV17D yellow fever vaccine. Sequenced material: CD4+ T cells sorted from PBMCs, taken 15 days after the yellow fever booster vaccination. CDR3 protein: CASSAQGLQYGRGYGYTF. CDR3 DNA: TGTGCCAGCAGCGCCCAGGGTTTGCAGTACGGCAGAGGCTATGGCTACACCTTC.